Included here is one T cell receptor (beta chain) sequence, with context. The data originate from a study of blood T cell repertoires in COVID-19. Trimming took 8 bases from V and 4 from J, leaving 11 bases between them. Germline V gene sequence: CDR1 MNHEY, CDR2 SMNVEV (reference sequence). The CDR3 runs to 12 residues. As processed by the authors: Amplification of reference gene primers provided the estimated nucleated cell counts. Assay used: immunoSEQ multiplex PCR; TCRdb lists only in-frame clones, some missing. V, J and clone size are taken as reported in that table, and D and trimming were inferred from the DNA itself. The table records tens of thousands of clones, around 80% of them present only once.

The J gene is TRBJ1-2, the V gene TRBV27; no firm D call. This TCR derives from an elderly woman with acute or convalescent COVID-19. The sequencing sample was made of peripheral blood. The CDR3 sequence: CASSGGSYGYTF. For the CDR3, the DNA is TGTGCCAGCTCCGGAGGGTCCTATGGCTACACCTTC.